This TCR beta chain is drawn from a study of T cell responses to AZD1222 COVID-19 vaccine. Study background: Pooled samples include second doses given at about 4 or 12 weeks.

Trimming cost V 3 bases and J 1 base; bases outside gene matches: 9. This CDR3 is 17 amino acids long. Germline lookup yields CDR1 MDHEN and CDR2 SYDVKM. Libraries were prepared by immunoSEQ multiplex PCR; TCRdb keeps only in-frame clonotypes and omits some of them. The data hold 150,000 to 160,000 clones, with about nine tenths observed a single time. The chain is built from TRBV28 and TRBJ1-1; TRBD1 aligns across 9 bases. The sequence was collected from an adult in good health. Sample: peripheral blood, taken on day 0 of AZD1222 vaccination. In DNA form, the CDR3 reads TGTGCCAGCAGTTTGAGTTCGACAGGGGGGAGGAACACTGAAGCTTTCTTT. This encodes CASSLSSTGGRNTEAFF.